The 14 T cell receptor beta chains below were found in one sample sequenced in a study of regulatory T cells in long-lasting Graves disease. The time point: newly diagnosed GD, antithyroid drugs for less than 3 months. The TCR library was made from RNA extracted from PBMCs. Library construction for TCR beta used iRepertoire HTBI primers and Arm-PCR of CDR3 regions. Via MiXCR, TCRdb re-called the multiplex PCR reads, giving one row per CDR3 protein. The table shows about 560,000 distinct CDR3 sequences, with about 16% occurring only once. These data are also associated with another study on T cells in Graves' hyperthyroidism and ophthalmopathy.

Sequenced here: peripheral blood mononuclear cells (PBMCs), sampled at new diagnosis, from a patient treated with antithyroid drugs. The receptors originated from a man younger than 35 with Graves disease.

The chain combines TRBV7-9 with TRBJ1-4; D gene ambiguous. The germline V and J ends were trimmed by 4 bases and 6 bases, with 15 bases remaining between them. CDR3 size: 15 residues. Germline V lookup: CDR1 SEHNR, CDR2 FQNEAQ (reference sequence). The CDR3 DNA follows: TGTGCCAGCAGCTCCCCATCTGGGCCGGATGAAAAACTGTTTTTT. Translated: CASSSPSGPDEKLFF.

The chain combines TRBV30 with TRBJ2-5; the match to TRBD2 covers 8 bases. V gave up 5 bases and J gave up 0 bases; unmatched junction bases: 8. CDR3 size: 15 residues. CDR1 and CDR2 from the germline V gene are GTSNPN and SVGIG (reference sequence). CDR3 in DNA: TGTGCCTGGCGGGGGGGGGCATCGTACCAAGAGACCCAGTACTTC. It translates to CAWRGGASYQETQYF.

The chain combines TRBV3-1 with TRBJ1-2; 9 bases fit TRBD1. Germline values: CDR1 LGHDT, CDR2 YNNKEL (reference sequence). The CDR3 contains 14 residues. Trimming took 2 bases from V and 5 from J; bases not matched to a gene: 3. CDR3 bases: TGTGCCAGCAGCCAATTGGGGACAGGGTATGGCTACACCTTC. This gives the protein CASSQLGTGYGYTF.

This clonotype occurred a few times. The chain links TRBV7-9 to TRBJ2-1; 9 nucleotides match TRBD2. The CDR3 runs to 16 residues. Germline lookup yields CDR1 SEHNR and CDR2 FQNEAQ (reference sequence). V shed 5 bases, J shed 4 bases, and the junction held 9 bases outside the gene matches. The CDR3 bases are TGTGCCAGCAGCGACCTTCGCGGGAGGGATTACAATGAGCAGTTCTTC. It is translated as CASSDLRGRDYNEQFF.

The sample holds many counts of this clonotype. The chain joins TRBV28 to TRBJ1-6; D not resolved. Germline V gives CDR1 MDHEN, CDR2 SYDVKM. Trimming cost V 5 bases and J 9 bases, with 8 bases left between them. The CDR3 length is 12 residues. CDR3 coding DNA: TGTGCCAGCAGTCCCCTTCTTTCACCCCTCCACTTT. Amino acids: CASSPLLSPLHF. Full variable domain (missing parts from reference TRBV28 and TRBJ1-6): DVKVTQSSRYLVKRTGEKVFLECVQDMDHENMFWYRQDPGLGLRLIYFSYDVKMKEKGDIPEGYSVSREKKERFSLILESASTNQTSMYLCASSPLLSPLHFGNGTRLTVT.

This clonotype was picked up many times. The chain uses TRBV20-1 and TRBJ1-5; D might be TRBD1 (6 bases). CDR1 DFQATT and CDR2 SNEGSKA come from the germline V gene (reference sequence). This CDR3 comprises 16 residues. The V end was cut by 3 bases, the J end by 0 bases, with 15 bases between. As DNA, the CDR3 is TGCAGTGCTAGCTCCCAGGGGAGGGTTAGCAATCAGCCCCAGCATTTT. This sequence encodes CSASSQGRVSNQPQHF.

The chain's CDR3 is CASSFRTDDGYTF. The CDR3 DNA follows: TGTGCCAGCAGTTTTAGGACAGATGACGGCTACACCTTC. The chain is built from TRBV12-3 or TRBV12-4 and TRBJ1-2, with a possible D match to TRBD1 (6 bases). V was pared by 3 bases and J by 8 bases, with 13 bases between. CDR3 length: 13 residues.

This clonotype was seen ten or more times. The chain uses TRBV5-4 and TRBJ2-1, with D maybe TRBD1 (5 bases). CDR3 length: 14 amino acids. V was trimmed by 3 bases and J by 6 bases, leaving 13 bases between them. The V gene's germline CDR1 is SGHNT and CDR2 YYREEE (reference sequence). The CDR3 coding sequence is TGTGCCAGCAGCTACCAGACAGCCGTCAATGAGCAGTTCTTC. Protein product: CASSYQTAVNEQFF.

This clonotype occurred many times. This sequence joins TRBV6-1 and TRBJ2-7; TRBD2 aligns across 11 bases. CDR1 MNHNS and CDR2 SASEGT come from the germline V gene. V dropped 5 bases and J dropped 4; count of bases not matched to a gene: 4. This CDR3 contains 14 residues. CDR3 DNA: TGTGCCAGCAGTCTAGCGGGAGGTGTGTACGAGCAGTACTTC. As protein: CASSLAGGVYEQYF.

The chain is built from TRBV12-3 or TRBV12-4 and TRBJ2-7; 7 bases agree with TRBD2. CDR3 size: 15 residues. V shed 5 bases, J shed 3 bases, and the junction held 10 bases outside the gene matches. The chain's CDR3 is CASSPTEAGNYEQYF. The CDR3, as DNA: TGTGCCAGCAGTCCCACGGAAGCGGGGAACTACGAGCAGTACTTC.

CDR3 in DNA: TGCAGCGTTTGTCGGACTAGCGGGGACCCCGAGTACTTC. Translating it yields CSVCRTSGDPEYF. The chain links TRBV29-1 to TRBJ2-7; 12 bases are shared with TRBD2. V lost 5 bases and J lost 11; bases outside the gene matches: 10. The length of the CDR3 is 13 residues. Looked up from germline, CDR1 is SQVTM and CDR2 is ANQGSEA.

The chain is built from TRBV5-1 and TRBJ2-2, with D uncertain. V was trimmed by 0 bases and J by 6 bases, leaving 9 bases between them. CDR3 length equals 14 residues. Germline assignment: CDR1 SGHRS and CDR2 YFSETQ. CDR3 DNA sequence: TGCGCCAGCAGCTTGGCCCCAAAGGCCGGGGAGCTGTTTTTT. Residues: CASSLAPKAGELFF.

The chain couples TRBV24-1 to TRBJ2-1, with 8 bases that match TRBD1. This CDR3 has 14 residues. V shed 5 bases and J 9 bases; nucleotides not matched to a gene: 8. Germline CDR1 is KGHDR and CDR2 is SFDVKD. CDR3 sequence (DNA): TGTGCCACCAGTGTTGTACCGGGACAGGTTGAGCAGTTCTTC. Amino acid sequence: CATSVVPGQVEQFF.

Many counts were recorded for this clonotype. The chain carries TRBV20-1 and TRBJ2-7; no clear D gene. The V and J ends lost 3 bases and 7 bases respectively, with 16 bases between them. CDR3 length: 13 residues. The germline V gene has CDR1 DFQATT and CDR2 SNEGSKA (reference sequence). In DNA form, the CDR3 reads TGCAGTGCTAGTCCGCCCCCTTCCGGAGAGCAGTACTTC. Protein sequence: CSASPPPSGEQYF.